This T cell receptor (beta chain) emerged from a study of PD-1 blockade in classical Hodgkin lymphoma. Regarding this clone: Its antigen is unknown.

Study-level results: Patients with a complete response exhibited baseline diversity comparable to newly diagnosed patients. By cycle point C4D1, TCR diversity had risen significantly in CD4+ cells (but not CD8+ cells).

The table came from immunoSEQ multiplex PCR; TCRdb's copy has only in-frame clones and leaves some out. The table includes 90,000 to 140,000 clones, 89% detected once. Specified time point: cycle 4 day 1 (C4D1), after five to seven weeks of nivolumab. Each and every patient relapsed after autologous stem cell transplantation, and patients got differing brentuximab vedotin exposure. Each best response was a complete response, a partial response or progressive disease. Trimming cost V 5 bases and J 9 bases, with 12 bases left between them. CDR3 size: 12 residues. Per the germline V gene, CDR1 is SGHRS and CDR2 is YFSETQ.

V usage is TRBV5-1 and J usage is TRBJ2-1; D ambiguous. This specimen consisted of peripheral blood mononuclear cells (PBMCs), obtained before the fourth cycle of nivolumab. The clonotype originates from a human donor with classical Hodgkin lymphoma. The CDR3 here is CASSYNTGEQFF. The DNA of the CDR3 is TGCGCCAGCAGTTATAATACTGGTGAGCAGTTCTTC.